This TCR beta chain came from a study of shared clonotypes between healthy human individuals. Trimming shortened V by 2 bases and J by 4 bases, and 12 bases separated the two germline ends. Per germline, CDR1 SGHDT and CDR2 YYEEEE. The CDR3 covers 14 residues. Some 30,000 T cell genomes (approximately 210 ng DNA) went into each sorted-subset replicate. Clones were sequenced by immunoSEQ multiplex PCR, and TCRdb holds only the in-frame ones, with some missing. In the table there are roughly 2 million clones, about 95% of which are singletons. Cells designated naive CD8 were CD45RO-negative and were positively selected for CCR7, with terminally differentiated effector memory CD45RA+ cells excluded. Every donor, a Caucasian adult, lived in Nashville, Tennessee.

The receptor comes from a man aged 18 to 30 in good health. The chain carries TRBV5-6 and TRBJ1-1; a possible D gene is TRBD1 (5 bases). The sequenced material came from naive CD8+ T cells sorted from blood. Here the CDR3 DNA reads TGTGCCAGCAGCTTAATGGGGGTTGGCACTGAAGCTTTCTTT. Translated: CASSLMGVGTEAFF. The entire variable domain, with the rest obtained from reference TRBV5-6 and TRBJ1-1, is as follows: DAGVTQSPTHLIKTRGQQVTLRCSPKSGHDTVSWYQQALGQGPQFIFQYYEEEERQRGNFPDRFSGHQFPNYSSELNVNALLLGDSALYLCASSLMGVGTEAFFGQGTRLTVV.